Presented here are 13 T cell receptor beta chains from one specimen sequenced in a study of Graves' ophthalmopathy and Graves' hyperthyroidism. From RNA, the CDR3 regions of TCR beta chains were amplified and sequenced. HTBI primers were employed in first-round RT-PCR, then a second-round multiplex PCR followed. TCRdb passed the multiplex PCR reads through MiXCR, listing each CDR3 protein once. This table has about 600,000 distinct CDR3 sequences, just under 40% appearing once. Sequenced input: peripheral blood or thyroid tissue (not recorded which). These receptors were obtained from an adult man with Graves' hyperthyroidism.

This clonotype was observed many times. The rearrangement uses TRBV20-1 and TRBJ2-5; D perhaps matches TRBD1 (6 bases). Germline lookup yields CDR1 DFQATT and CDR2 SNEGSKA (reference sequence). CDR3 size: 12 residues. V was trimmed by 6 bases and J by 2 bases, leaving 10 bases between them. CDR3 DNA: TGCAGTGCCTGGGACAAACAAGAGACCCAGTACTTC. It is translated as CSAWDKQETQYF.

The sample holds one count of this clonotype. Sequence at one end of the junction differs from germline and may be a read error. The chain has TRBV20-1 and TRBJ1-5, with 10 bases that match TRBD1. The V gene's germline CDR1 is DFQATT and CDR2 SNEGSKA (reference sequence). The CDR3 sequence is 16 residues long. Here the CDR3 DNA reads TGCGGTGCCGCCCGGGACAGGGGTTTTGGGGGTCAGCCCCAGCATTTT. It codes for CGAARDRGFGGQPQHF.

This clonotype was seen repeatedly, ten times or more. V and J are TRBV3-1 and TRBJ1-1, with a tentative D call TRBD1 (6 bases). The V end was cut by 4 bases, the J end by 10 bases, with 19 bases between. The germline gives CDR1 LGHDT, CDR2 YNNKEL (reference sequence). The CDR3 runs to 14 residues. CDR3 in DNA: TGTGCCAGCAGCCCCCAGGACAGATTCGAGGGAGCTTTCTTT. Amino acids: CASSPQDRFEGAFF.

The J gene is TRBJ2-3, the V gene TRBV20-1, with D perhaps TRBD2 (7 bases). The CDR3 totals 18 residues. The germline V and J ends were trimmed by 0 bases and 0 bases, with 19 bases remaining between them. CDR1 DFQATT and CDR2 SNEGSKA come from the germline V gene (reference sequence). CDR3: CSARDWRAGARSTDTQYF. In nucleotides, the CDR3 is TGCAGTGCTAGAGATTGGCGGGCGGGGGCCCGTAGCACAGATACGCAGTATTTT.

This clonotype was counted at least ten times. V is TRBV7-9 and J is TRBJ1-3; D gene ambiguous. CDR1 and CDR2 (germline): SEHNR, FQNEAQ (reference sequence). V lost 2 bases to trimming and J lost 3 bases, with 8 bases between them. This CDR3 comprises 14 residues. CDR3: CASSLRGFGNTIYF. As DNA, the CDR3 is TGTGCCAGCAGCTTACGAGGGTTTGGAAACACCATATATTTT.

The chain joins TRBV7-8 to TRBJ2-7; D not resolved. Trimming took off 5 bases at V and 0 bases at J, with 14 bases between the two ends. Germline lookup yields CDR1 SGHVS and CDR2 FQNEAQ. The CDR3 has 15 amino acids. CDR3 nucleotides: TGTGCCAGCAGCCAGAGAGCCAGGAGCTCCTACGAGCAGTACTTC. This gives the protein CASSQRARSSYEQYF.

Many counts were recorded for this clonotype. V is TRBV5-6 and J is TRBJ1-5; 7 nucleotides align to TRBD1. V dropped 0 bases and J dropped 5; count of bases not matched to a gene: 8. This CDR3 is 16 amino acids long. CDR1 and CDR2 from the germline V gene are SGHDT and YYEEEE. The DNA of the CDR3 is TGTGCCAGCAGCTTGGGCCCGGACAGGTCTCATCAGCCCCAGCATTTT. Its translation: CASSLGPDRSHQPQHF.

The rearrangement links TRBV5-1 to TRBJ2-1; D uncertain. The CDR3 contains 16 residues. Germline CDR1 and CDR2: SGHRS and YFSETQ. The ends were cut back, 0 bases at V and 0 bases at J, with 10 bases in the middle. This CDR3 reads CASSLEGLRSYNEQFF. CDR3 sequence (DNA): TGCGCCAGCAGCTTGGAGGGCCTGCGCTCCTACAATGAGCAGTTCTTC.

This chain connects TRBV3-1 to TRBJ1-2; a weak D match, TRBD1 (5 bases). The germline V gene has CDR1 LGHDT and CDR2 YNNKEL (reference sequence). The CDR3 covers 15 residues. V dropped 3 bases and J dropped 1 base, with 12 bases sitting between them. The CDR3 here is CASSHPGPSNYGYTF. The CDR3 nucleotides read TGTGCCAGCAGCCATCCGGGACCGAGTAACTATGGCTACACCTTC.

This clonotype occurred once. Mismatch with germline at one junction end may stem from a read error. The chain carries TRBV7-9 and TRBJ2-2; 8 positions match TRBD1. CDR3 length: 15 amino acids. CDR1 and CDR2 from the germline V gene are SEHNR and FQNEAQ (reference sequence). CDR3 sequence reads: CASSYLGQANNEQFF. CDR3 nucleotides: TGTGCCAGCAGCTATCTGGGACAGGCGAACAATGAGCAGTTTTTT.

This clonotype appeared many times. V usage is TRBV7-6 and J usage is TRBJ1-2; no definite D call. Germline assignment: CDR1 SGHVS and CDR2 FNYEAQ. V gave up 1 base and J gave up 5 bases, with 8 bases separating them. This CDR3 region has 13 residues. The CDR3 sequence is CASSLGPTYGYTF. DNA for the CDR3: TGTGCCAGCAGCTTAGGTCCGACTTATGGCTACACCTTC.

This clonotype has at least ten counts. The chain combines TRBV7-9 with TRBJ2-5, with 12 bases that match TRBD1. Trimming at V came to 4 bases and at J to 4 bases, leaving 7 bases not matched to a gene. Germline assignment: CDR1 SEHNR and CDR2 FQNEAQ (reference sequence). The CDR3 contains 16 residues. Here the CDR3 DNA reads TGTGCCAGCAGCTCCGGGACAGGGGGCGTCGGAGAGACCCAGTACTTC. Residues: CASSSGTGGVGETQYF. Combining the CDR3 with reference TRBV7-9 and TRBJ2-5 gives the whole variable domain DTGVSQNPRHKITKRGQNVTFRCDPISEHNRLYWYRQTLGQGPEFLTYFQNEAQLEKSRLLSDRFSAERPKGSFSTLEIQRTEQGDSAMYLCASSSGTGGVGETQYFGPGTRLLVL.

This clonotype was seen a few times. The chain employs TRBV6-8 and TRBJ1-5; possibly TRBD1 for D (5 bases). The CDR3 contains 17 residues. Trimming stripped 6 bases from V and 4 bases from J, with 22 bases between. The germline V gene has CDR1 MNHGY and CDR2 SAAAGT. CDR3 residues: CASSRKSGTWRNQPQHF. The CDR3 DNA follows: TGTGCCAGCAGCCGGAAATCGGGGACTTGGCGAAATCAGCCCCAGCATTTT.